This TCR beta chain was sequenced during a study of shared clonotypes between healthy human individuals. With regard to this clone: Its specificity is not known.

Study-wide results and caveats: Sequencing depth was predicted to influence how clonotypes are shared among donors.

Replicate PCRs run on unsorted PBMC used approximately 0.3 ug DNA, which was approximately 30,000 T cell genomes. Assay used: immunoSEQ multiplex PCR; TCRdb lists only in-frame clones, some missing. Seen here are approximately 470,000 clones, about 84% observed once, and the top ten hold roughly 13%. The sequenced material came from PBMCs. This receptor was identified in a woman between 35 and 50 years old in good health. Some clones in this sample may be carry-over from other donors' samples.

In DNA form, the CDR3 reads TGTGCCAGCAGCTTTCTGATGCTCCTACGAAGCTCCTACGAGCAGTACTTC. Translating it yields CASSFLMLLRSSYEQYF. The rearrangement links TRBV11-2 to TRBJ2-7; D uncertain. The germline V gene encodes CDR1 SGHAT and CDR2 FQNNGV. The CDR3 is made up of 17 amino acids. V lost 3 bases and J lost 0, with 18 bases in between.